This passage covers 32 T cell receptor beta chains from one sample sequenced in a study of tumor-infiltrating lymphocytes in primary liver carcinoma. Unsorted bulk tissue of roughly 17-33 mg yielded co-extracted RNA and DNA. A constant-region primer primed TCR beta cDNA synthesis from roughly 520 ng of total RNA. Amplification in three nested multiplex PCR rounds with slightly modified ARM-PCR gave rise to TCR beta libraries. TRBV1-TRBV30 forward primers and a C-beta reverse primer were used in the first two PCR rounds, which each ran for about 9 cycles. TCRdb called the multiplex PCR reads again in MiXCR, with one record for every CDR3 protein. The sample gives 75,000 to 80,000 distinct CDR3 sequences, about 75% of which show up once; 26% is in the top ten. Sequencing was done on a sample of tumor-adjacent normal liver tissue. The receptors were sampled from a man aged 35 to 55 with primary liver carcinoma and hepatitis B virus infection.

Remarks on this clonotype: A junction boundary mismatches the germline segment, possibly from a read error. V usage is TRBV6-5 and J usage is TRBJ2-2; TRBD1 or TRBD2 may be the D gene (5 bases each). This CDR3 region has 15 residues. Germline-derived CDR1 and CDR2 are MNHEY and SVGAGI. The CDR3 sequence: CASSLVSTDTGELFF. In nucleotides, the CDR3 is TGTGCCAGCAGTCTAGTTTCCACGGACACCGGGGAACTGTTTTTT.

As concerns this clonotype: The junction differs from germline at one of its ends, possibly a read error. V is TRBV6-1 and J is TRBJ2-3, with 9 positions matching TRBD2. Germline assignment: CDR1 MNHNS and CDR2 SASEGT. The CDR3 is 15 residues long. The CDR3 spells CASREGLAGSNTQYF. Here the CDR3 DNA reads TGTGCCAGCAGAGAAGGCCTAGCGGGATCAAATACGCAGTATTTT.

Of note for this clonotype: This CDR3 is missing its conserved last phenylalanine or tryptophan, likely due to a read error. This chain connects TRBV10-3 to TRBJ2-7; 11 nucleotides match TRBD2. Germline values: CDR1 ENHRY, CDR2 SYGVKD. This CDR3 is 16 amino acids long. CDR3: CTISASSGRKANEQYL. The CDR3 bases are TGTACCATCAGTGCTTCTAGCGGGAGGAAGGCCAACGAGCAGTACCTC.

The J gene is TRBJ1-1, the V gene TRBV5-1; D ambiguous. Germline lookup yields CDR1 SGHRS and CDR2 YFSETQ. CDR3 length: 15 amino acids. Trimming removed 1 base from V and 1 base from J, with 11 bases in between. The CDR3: CASSLNGRTNTEAFF. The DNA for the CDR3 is TGCGCCAGCAGCTTGAACGGGAGGACGAACACTGAAGCTTTCTTT.

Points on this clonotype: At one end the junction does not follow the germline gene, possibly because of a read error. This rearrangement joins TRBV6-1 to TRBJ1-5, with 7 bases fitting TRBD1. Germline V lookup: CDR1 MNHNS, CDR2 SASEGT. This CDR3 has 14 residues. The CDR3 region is CASSPGGGNRPQHF. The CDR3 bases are TGTGCCAGCAGCCCAGGGGGGGGCAATCGGCCCCAACATTTT.

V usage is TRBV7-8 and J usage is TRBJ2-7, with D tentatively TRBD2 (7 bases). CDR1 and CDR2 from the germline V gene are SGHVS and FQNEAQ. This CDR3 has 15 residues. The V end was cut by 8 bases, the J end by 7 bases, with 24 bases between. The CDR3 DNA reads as TGTGCCAGCGGCGTAATCGGGGGGAGCCAGGGGGAGCAGTACTTC. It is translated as CASGVIGGSQGEQYF.

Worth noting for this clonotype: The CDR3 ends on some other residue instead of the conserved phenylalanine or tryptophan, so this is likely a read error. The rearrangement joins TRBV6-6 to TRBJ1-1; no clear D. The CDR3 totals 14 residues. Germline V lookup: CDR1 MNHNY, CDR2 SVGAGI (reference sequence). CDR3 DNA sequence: TGTGCCAGCAATTACGGTTCGGCGAACACTGAAGCTTTCTCT. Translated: CASNYGSANTEAFS.

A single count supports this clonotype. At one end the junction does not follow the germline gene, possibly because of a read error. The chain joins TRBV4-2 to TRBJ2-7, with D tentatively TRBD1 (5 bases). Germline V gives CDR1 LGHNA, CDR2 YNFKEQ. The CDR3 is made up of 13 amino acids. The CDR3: CTSSQVGALEQYF. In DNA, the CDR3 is TGTACCAGCAGCCAAGTAGGGGCTCTCGAGCAGTACTTC.

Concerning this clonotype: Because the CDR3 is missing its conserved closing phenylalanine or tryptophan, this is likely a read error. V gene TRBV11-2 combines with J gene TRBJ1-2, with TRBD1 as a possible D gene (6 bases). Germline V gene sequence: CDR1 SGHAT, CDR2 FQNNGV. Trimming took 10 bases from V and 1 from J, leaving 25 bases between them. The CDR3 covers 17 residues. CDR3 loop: CANSPEIPGQVNYGYTL. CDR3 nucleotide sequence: TGTGCCAACAGTCCCGAGATTCCGGGACAAGTTAACTATGGCTACACCCTC.

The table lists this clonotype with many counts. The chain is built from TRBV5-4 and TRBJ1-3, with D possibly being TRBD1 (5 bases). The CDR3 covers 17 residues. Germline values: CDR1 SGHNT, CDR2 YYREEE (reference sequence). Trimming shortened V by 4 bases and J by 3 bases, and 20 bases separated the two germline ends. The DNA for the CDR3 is TGTGCCAGCAGCCAGGCCGACCGGGGCGCTTTTGGAAACACCATATATTTT. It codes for CASSQADRGAFGNTIYF.

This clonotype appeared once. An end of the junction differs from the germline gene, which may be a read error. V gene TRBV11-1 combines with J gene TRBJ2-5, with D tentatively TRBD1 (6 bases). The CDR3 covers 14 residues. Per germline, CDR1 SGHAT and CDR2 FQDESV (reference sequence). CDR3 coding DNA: TGTGCGAGCAGTGGACAGATGGAGGTGGAGACCCAGCACTTC. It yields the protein CASSGQMEVETQHF.

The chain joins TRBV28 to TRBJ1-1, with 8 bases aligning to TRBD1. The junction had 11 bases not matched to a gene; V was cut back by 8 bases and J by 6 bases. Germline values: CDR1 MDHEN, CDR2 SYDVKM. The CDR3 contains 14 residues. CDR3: CASCDGQGDAEAFF. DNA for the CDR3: TGTGCCAGCTGTGATGGACAGGGCGACGCTGAAGCTTTCTTT.

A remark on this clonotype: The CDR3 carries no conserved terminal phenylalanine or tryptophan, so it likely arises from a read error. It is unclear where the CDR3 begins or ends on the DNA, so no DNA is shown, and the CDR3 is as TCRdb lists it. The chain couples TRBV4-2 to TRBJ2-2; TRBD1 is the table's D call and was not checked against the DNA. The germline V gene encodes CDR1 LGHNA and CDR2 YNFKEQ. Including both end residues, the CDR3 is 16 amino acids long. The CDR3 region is CASSQDTGGASGELLY.

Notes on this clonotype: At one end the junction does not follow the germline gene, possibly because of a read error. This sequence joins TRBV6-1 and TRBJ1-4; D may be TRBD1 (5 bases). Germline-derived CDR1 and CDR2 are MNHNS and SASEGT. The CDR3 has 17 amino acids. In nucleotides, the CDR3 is TGTGCCAGCAGCGATAACACAGGCGGCTTCATTAACGAAAAACCGTTTTTT. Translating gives CASSDNTGGFINEKPFF.

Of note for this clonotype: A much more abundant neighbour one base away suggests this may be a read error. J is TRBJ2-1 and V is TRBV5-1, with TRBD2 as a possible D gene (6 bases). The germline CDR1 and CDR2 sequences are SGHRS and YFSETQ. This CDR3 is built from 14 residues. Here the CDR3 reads CANSLSSVYNEQFF. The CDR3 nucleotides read TGCGCCAACAGCTTGTCTAGCGTCTACAATGAGCAGTTCTTC. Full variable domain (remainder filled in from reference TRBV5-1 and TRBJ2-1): KAGVTQTPRYLIKTRGQQVTLSCSPISGHRSVSWYQQTPGQGLQFLFEYFSETQRNKGNFPGRFSGRQFSNSRSEMNVSTLELGDSALYLCANSLSSVYNEQFFGPGTRLTVL.

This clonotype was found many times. The CDR3, as DNA: TGTGCCAGCAGTTTAGCGAGCGGGAGTCGCGAGCAGTACTTC. The encoded protein is CASSLASGSREQYF. The rearrangement links TRBV28 to TRBJ2-7, with 8 nucleotides matching TRBD2. This CDR3 has 14 residues. Per germline, CDR1 MDHEN and CDR2 SYDVKM. V shed 2 bases, J shed 6 bases, and the junction held 6 bases outside the gene matches.

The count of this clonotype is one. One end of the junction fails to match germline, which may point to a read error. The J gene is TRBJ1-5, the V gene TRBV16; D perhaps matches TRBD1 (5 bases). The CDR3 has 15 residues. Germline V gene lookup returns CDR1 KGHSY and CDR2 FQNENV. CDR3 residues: CASSQSQRARQPQHF. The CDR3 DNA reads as TGTGCCAGCAGCCAATCTCAGAGGGCGAGACAGCCCCAACATTTT.

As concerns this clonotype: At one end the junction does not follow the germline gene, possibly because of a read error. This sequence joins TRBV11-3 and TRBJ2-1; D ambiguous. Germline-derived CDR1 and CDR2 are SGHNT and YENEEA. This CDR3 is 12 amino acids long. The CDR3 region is CDSRLLGNEQFF. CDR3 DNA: TGTGACAGCAGGTTATTGGGGAATGAGCAGTTCTTC. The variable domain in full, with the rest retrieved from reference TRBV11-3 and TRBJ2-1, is EAGVVQSPRYKIIEKKQPVAFWCNPISGHNTLYWYLQNLGQGPELLIRYENEEAVDDSQLPKDRFSAERLKGVDSTLKIQPAELGDSAVYLCDSRLLGNEQFFGPGTRLTVL.

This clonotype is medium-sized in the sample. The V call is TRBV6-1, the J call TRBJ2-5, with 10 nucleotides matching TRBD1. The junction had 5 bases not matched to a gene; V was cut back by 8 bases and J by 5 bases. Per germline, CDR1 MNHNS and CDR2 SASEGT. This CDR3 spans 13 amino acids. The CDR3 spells CASGDRGRETQYF. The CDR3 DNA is TGTGCCAGCGGCGACAGGGGGCGTGAGACCCAGTACTTC.

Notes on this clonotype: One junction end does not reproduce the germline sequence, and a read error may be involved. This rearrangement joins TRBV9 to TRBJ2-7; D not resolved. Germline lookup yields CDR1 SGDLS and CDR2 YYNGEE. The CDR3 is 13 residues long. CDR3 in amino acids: CANSPNSDYEQYF. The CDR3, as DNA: TGTGCCAACAGCCCCAATTCCGACTACGAGCAGTACTTC.

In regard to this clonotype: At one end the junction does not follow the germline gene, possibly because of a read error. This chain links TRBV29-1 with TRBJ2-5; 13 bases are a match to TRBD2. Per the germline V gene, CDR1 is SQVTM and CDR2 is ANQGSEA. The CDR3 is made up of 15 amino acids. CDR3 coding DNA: TGCAACGTTCGGACTAGCGGGAGTTGGGCAGAGACCCAGTACTTT. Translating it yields CNVRTSGSWAETQYF.

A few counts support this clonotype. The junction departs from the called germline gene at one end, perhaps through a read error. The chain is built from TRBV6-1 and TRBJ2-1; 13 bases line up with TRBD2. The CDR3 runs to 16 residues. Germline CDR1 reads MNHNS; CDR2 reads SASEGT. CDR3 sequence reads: CASSEATSGRRREQLF. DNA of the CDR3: TGTGCCAGCAGTGAAGCGACTAGCGGGAGGAGGCGGGAGCAGCTCTTC.

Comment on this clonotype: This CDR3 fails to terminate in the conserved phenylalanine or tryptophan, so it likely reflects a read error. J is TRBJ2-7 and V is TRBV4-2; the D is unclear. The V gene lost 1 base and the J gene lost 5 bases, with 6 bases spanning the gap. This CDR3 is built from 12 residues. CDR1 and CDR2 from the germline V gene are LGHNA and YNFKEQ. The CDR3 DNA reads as TGTGCCAGCAGCCAAGGTTTGAACGAGCAGTACCTT. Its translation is CASSQGLNEQYL.

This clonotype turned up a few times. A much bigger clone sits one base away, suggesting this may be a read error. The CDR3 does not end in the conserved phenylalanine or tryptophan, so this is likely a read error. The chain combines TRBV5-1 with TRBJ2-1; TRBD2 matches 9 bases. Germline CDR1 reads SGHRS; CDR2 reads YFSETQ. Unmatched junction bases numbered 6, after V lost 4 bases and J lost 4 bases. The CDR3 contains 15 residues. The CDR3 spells CASSLGGGDYNEQFL. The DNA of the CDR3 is TGCGCCAGCAGCCTCGGCGGGGGGGATTACAATGAGCAGTTCCTC.

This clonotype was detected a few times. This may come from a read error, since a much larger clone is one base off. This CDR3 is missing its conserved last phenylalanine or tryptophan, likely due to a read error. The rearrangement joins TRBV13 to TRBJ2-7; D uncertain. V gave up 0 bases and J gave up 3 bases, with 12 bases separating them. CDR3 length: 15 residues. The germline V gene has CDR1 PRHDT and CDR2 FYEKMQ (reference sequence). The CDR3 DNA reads TGTGCCAGCAGCTTAGGCTCCGAGATGCACTACGAGCAGTACTAC. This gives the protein CASSLGSEMHYEQYY.

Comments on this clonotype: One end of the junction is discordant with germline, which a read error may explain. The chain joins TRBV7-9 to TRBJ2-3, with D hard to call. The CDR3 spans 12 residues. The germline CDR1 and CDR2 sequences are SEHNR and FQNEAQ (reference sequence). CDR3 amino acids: CACSSSGPPRYF. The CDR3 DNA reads TGTGCCTGCAGCTCTTCCGGTCCGCCGCGCTATTTT.

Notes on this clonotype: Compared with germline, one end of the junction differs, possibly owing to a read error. Written as DNA, the CDR3 is TGCACCAGCAGGCAAGATGGGTTCCGCTCTGGGGCCAACGTCCTGACTTTC. This sequence encodes CTSRQDGFRSGANVLTF. This rearrangement joins TRBV4-3 to TRBJ2-6, with D uncertain. The CDR3 length is 17 residues. Germline-derived CDR1 and CDR2 are LGHNA and YSLEER.

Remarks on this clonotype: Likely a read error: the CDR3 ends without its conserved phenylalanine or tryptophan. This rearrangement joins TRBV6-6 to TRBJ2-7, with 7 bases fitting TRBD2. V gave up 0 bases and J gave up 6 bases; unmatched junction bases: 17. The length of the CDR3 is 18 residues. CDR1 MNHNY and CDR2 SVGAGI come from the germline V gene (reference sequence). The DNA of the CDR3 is TGTGCCAGCAGTTACTCCCGACTATCGGGAGGAAGGGAGGGCGAGCAGTACCTC. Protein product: CASSYSRLSGGREGEQYL.

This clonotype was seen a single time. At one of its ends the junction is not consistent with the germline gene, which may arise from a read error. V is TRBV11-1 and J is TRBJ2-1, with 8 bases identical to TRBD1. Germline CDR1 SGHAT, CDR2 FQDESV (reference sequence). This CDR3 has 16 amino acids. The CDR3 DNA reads TGTGACAGCAGCTTGGCGGACAGGGCGCACTACAATGAGCAGTTCTTC. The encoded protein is CDSSLADRAHYNEQFF.

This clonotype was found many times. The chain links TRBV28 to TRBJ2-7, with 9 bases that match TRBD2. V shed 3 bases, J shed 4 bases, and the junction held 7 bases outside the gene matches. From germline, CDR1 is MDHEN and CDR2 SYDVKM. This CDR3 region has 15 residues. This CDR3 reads CASSFLAGVVYEQYF. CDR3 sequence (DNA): TGTGCCAGCAGTTTTTTAGCGGGAGTGGTATACGAGCAGTACTTC.

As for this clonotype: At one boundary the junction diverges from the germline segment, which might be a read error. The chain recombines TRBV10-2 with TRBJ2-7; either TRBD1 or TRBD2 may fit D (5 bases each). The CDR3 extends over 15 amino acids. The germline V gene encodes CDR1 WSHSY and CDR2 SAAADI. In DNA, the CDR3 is TGCTCCAGCAGTTACGGTGGGACCGGTTCCTACGAGCAGTACTTC. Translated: CSSSYGGTGSYEQYF.

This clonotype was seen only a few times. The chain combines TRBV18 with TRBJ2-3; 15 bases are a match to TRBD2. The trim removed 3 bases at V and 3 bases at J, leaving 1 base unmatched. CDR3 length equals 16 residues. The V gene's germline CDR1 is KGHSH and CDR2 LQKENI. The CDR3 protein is CASSPGTSGRTDTQYF. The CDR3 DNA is TGTGCCAGCTCACCCGGGACTAGCGGGAGGACAGATACGCAGTATTTT. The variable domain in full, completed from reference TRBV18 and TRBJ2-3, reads NAGVMQNPRHLVRRRGQEARLRCSPMKGHSHVYWYRQLPEEGLKFMVYLQKENIIDESGMPKERFSAEFPKEGPSILRIQQVVRGDSAAYFCASSPGTSGRTDTQYFGPGTRLTVL.